This T cell receptor beta chain came from a study of blood T cell repertoires in COVID-19 (dated by TCRdb to about 2020). Context from the whole study: The collaborator samples originated in the United States, Italy and Spain and spanned the acute and convalescent phases of COVID-19. The material from the prospective study consisted of cDNA or gDNA derived from T cells, B-cell-depleted T cells, or PBMCs. The dataset comprised deeply sampled blood TCRbeta repertoires from subjects exposed to, actively infected with, or recovered from COVID-19. The repertoires were released in a freely available public database meant as a resource for research on the immune response to SARS-CoV-2. The samples were drawn from the first 160 participants of the ongoing ImmuneRACE study and from 1,200 or so subjects provided by 6 global collaborators. Nearly every sample came with metadata listing a de-identified subject ID, COVID-19 status, age in years and sex. Where available, HLA class I and class II types were taken from metadata supplied by the sample provider and were not determined by assay-based typing.

TCRbeta CDR3 regions were amplified from genomic DNA using the immunoSEQ Assay, a bias-controlled multiplex PCR. The paper's data handling went like this. The number of nucleated cells in each sample was estimated from the amplification of reference gene primers within the assay. Sequence reads were collapsed and filtered to measure the absolute abundance of every unique TCRbeta CDR3 rearrangement. For each sample, productive Simpson clonality was calculated as the square root of Simpson's diversity index across productive rearrangements. Here the immuneACCESS table is served through TCRdb, limited to in-frame sequences with V and J called. Missing clones are a known gap in these copies; in checked studies unresolved V genes cover under half, and the rest lacks a known reason. V and J calls plus clone size are reproduced from that table; the DNA served to infer D and trimming. The sample table holds some 99,000 clones, of which approximately 90% were seen once. The top ten clonotypes cover 1.1% of the sample.

About this clone itself: What this receptor recognizes is not known. Base qualities are not at hand, and no much larger clone is one base apart.

The collaborating institutions used their own protocols to collect whole blood in K2EDTA tubes. For TCRbeta analysis, collaborator samples were shipped as frozen whole blood, as isolated PBMCs, or as DNA extracted from either sample type. Broad study findings and their caveats: The quantity of clinical and demographic metadata differed by source and by participant and was supplied without curation.

The clonotype was recovered from a human donor in a cohort sampled during active COVID-19. The sequenced sample consisted of peripheral blood.

CDR3 reads: CASRFTGRNSPLHF. The bases read TGTGCCAGCAGATTCACAGGGCGAAATTCACCCCTCCACTTT. The chain was built from TRBV2 and TRBJ1-6; TRBD1 is a weak D gene call, 6 bases matching. The junction carries 13 bases between V and J, which are trimmed by 6 bases and 7 bases respectively. The CDR3 covers 14 residues, taking in both the cysteine and the phenylalanine. Left in the record is the CDR3 DNA by itself, 42 bases read in frame from the first base. The germline V gene supplies CDR1 SNHLY and CDR2 FYNNEI.